One and the same sample provided the 27 T cell receptor beta chains below, sequenced in a study of blood T cell repertoires in COVID-19. TCRdb keeps only in-frame clones here, not all; method: immunoSEQ multiplex PCR. The table lists about 260,000 clones, 86% of them singletons. The sequenced sample consisted of PBMCs or T cells enriched from blood (not recorded which). Receptors were obtained from a woman between 45 and 60 years old who had recovered from COVID-19.

The V and J genes are TRBV30 and TRBJ1-1; no firm D call. CDR3 length: 13 amino acids. Germline V lookup: CDR1 GTSNPN, CDR2 SVGIG (reference sequence). V lost 1 base and J 1 base, leaving 7 bases between the germline ends. The CDR3 DNA follows: TGTGCCTGGAGTGCCGGTCGGAACACTGAAGCTTTCTTT. Translating gives CAWSAGRNTEAFF.

This rearrangement joins TRBV2 to TRBJ1-1; the match to TRBD1 covers 10 bases. The V and J ends lost 5 bases and 4 bases, in that order; junction bases with no gene match: 4. Germline V CDR1 and CDR2: SNHLY, FYNNEI. This CDR3 comprises 14 residues. The CDR3 DNA sequence: TGTGCCAGCAGTCGACAGGGGGCGACCACTGAAGCTTTCTTT. As protein: CASSRQGATTEAFF.

The J gene is TRBJ2-1, the V gene TRBV29-1; 10 bases match TRBD2. This CDR3 contains 13 residues. CDR1 and CDR2 (germline): SQVTM, ANQGSEA. The V gene end was trimmed by 4 bases and the J gene end by 15 bases; junction bases not matched to a gene: 12. The CDR3 nucleotides read TGCAGCGTTGTCCAACAACTAGCGGGGATTCTGTTCTTC. It is translated as CSVVQQLAGILFF.

V gene TRBV12-3 or TRBV12-4 combines with J gene TRBJ1-2, with TRBD1 matching over 7 bases. CDR3 size: 13 residues. V lost 3 bases to trimming and J lost 5 bases; unmatched junction nucleotides: 3. CDR3 in amino acids: CASSLTGKYGYTF. CDR3 nucleotide sequence: TGTGCCAGCAGTTTGACAGGGAAGTATGGCTACACCTTC.

The chain joins TRBV4-3 to TRBJ1-2; TRBD1 aligns across 9 bases. The V gene end was trimmed by 4 bases and the J gene end by 7 bases; junction bases not matched to a gene: 10. Looked up from germline, CDR1 is LGHNA and CDR2 is YSLEER. The CDR3 sequence is 15 residues long. DNA for the CDR3: TGCGCCAGCAGCCCAAAGACAGGGGGGGAGGGTGGCTACACCTTC. Protein sequence: CASSPKTGGEGGYTF.

The gene calls are TRBV5-1 and TRBJ2-2, with D tentatively TRBD2 (5 bases). The CDR3 covers 15 residues. From germline, CDR1 is SGHRS and CDR2 YFSETQ. V shed 4 bases and J shed 0 bases, with 10 bases lying between them. The CDR3 DNA sequence: TGCGCCAGCAGCGAGGGTTGGGCGAACACCGGGGAGCTGTTTTTT. Encoded protein: CASSEGWANTGELFF.

The chain uses TRBV6-2 or TRBV6-3 and TRBJ1-5, with 7 bases aligning to TRBD1. This CDR3 has 16 amino acids. In germline, CDR1 is MNHEY, CDR2 SVGEGT. V shed 2 bases, J shed 6 bases, and the junction held 10 bases outside the gene matches. CDR3 DNA sequence: TGTGCCAGCAGTTACGGTCGGACAGGAACAGGTCAGCCCCAGCATTTT. This encodes CASSYGRTGTGQPQHF.

In its sample, this clone was seen once. The chain joins TRBV4-1 to TRBJ1-1; D remains unclear. Germline CDR1 reads MGHRA; CDR2 reads YSYEKL. With 1 base removed from V and 0 bases from J, the gap between germline ends came to 6 bases. The CDR3 loop spans 14 amino acids. CDR3 bases: TGCGCCAGCAGCCAAGTGCCGGTGAACACTGAAGCTTTCTTT. It yields the protein CASSQVPVNTEAFF.

The J gene is TRBJ2-5, the V gene TRBV5-4; 13 bases fit TRBD2. Germline lookup yields CDR1 SGHNT and CDR2 YYREEE (reference sequence). CDR3 length equals 16 residues. The J segment lost 5 bases and the V segment lost 5 bases, leaving 9 bases of the junction unmatched. Written as DNA, the CDR3 is TGTGCCAGCAGAACCGAGACACTAGCGGGGGGGGAGACCCAGTACTTC. Protein sequence: CASRTETLAGGETQYF.

The V and J genes are TRBV19 and TRBJ1-1, with 7 bases that match TRBD1. With 3 bases clipped from V and 7 bases from J, the junction kept 17 bases outside the gene matches. The CDR3 runs to 17 residues. Germline CDR1 LNHDA, CDR2 SQIVND (reference sequence). In nucleotides, the CDR3 is TGTGCCAGTAGTATCCACTCTCTCCCCGTGACAGGGAATGAAGCTTTCTTT. Translated, it gives CASSIHSLPVTGNEAFF.

The J gene is TRBJ1-5, the V gene TRBV3-1 (or the pseudogene TRBV3-2), with TRBD1 matching 9 bases. Germline V gives CDR1 LGHDT, CDR2 YNNKEL (reference sequence). The ends lost 0 bases at V and 5 bases at J; junction bases unmatched: 8. This CDR3 comprises 17 residues. The DNA of the CDR3 is TGTGCCAGCAGCCAAGATTTCGGGACAGGGAACGATCAGCCCCAGCATTTT. This gives the protein CASSQDFGTGNDQPQHF.

The genes are TRBV5-1 and TRBJ1-3, with D hard to call. Germline assignment: CDR1 SGHRS and CDR2 YFSETQ. The germline V and J ends were trimmed by 4 bases and 0 bases, with 14 bases remaining between them. The CDR3 covers 16 residues. In DNA, the CDR3 is TGCGCCAGCAGCCCCCTTCCAAGCACCTCTGGAAACACCATATATTTT. Translation: CASSPLPSTSGNTIYF.

The chain joins TRBV10-3 to TRBJ2-7, with 8 bases fitting TRBD2. Germline assignment: CDR1 ENHRY and CDR2 SYGVKD. The junction had 6 bases not matched to a gene; V was cut back by 6 bases and J by 2 bases. The CDR3 is made up of 14 amino acids. The CDR3 is CAIRAGAGAYEQYF. Written as DNA, the CDR3 is TGTGCCATCAGAGCGGGAGCGGGAGCCTACGAGCAGTACTTC.

This clone is a singleton in its sample. The rearrangement uses TRBV11-3 and TRBJ1-4; 8 nucleotides agree with TRBD1. The CDR3 length is 14 residues. V dropped 5 bases and J dropped 13; count of bases not matched to a gene: 12. Germline V lookup: CDR1 SGHNT, CDR2 YENEEA. The CDR3 nucleotides are TGTGCCAGCAGCCCATCGACAGGGGCCGTTGTACTGTTTTTT. It yields the protein CASSPSTGAVVLFF.

J is TRBJ1-3 and V is TRBV19; no clear D. This CDR3 has 16 residues. V was trimmed by 2 bases and J by 0 bases, leaving 11 bases between them. Germline V gene data show CDR1 as LNHDA and CDR2 as SQIVND (reference sequence). CDR3 DNA sequence: TGTGCCAGTAGTATATCCAGTCCTAGCTCTGGAAACACCATATATTTT. This codes for CASSISSPSSGNTIYF.

The chain combines TRBV5-4 with TRBJ2-7, with TRBD1 identical over 9 bases. J lost 6 bases, V lost 0 bases, and 1 base had no gene match. CDR3 length equals 13 residues. Germline V lookup: CDR1 SGHNT, CDR2 YYREEE (reference sequence). This CDR3 is CASSLDRGPEQYF. The CDR3 nucleotides are TGTGCCAGCAGCTTGGACAGGGGGCCCGAGCAGTACTTC.

V is TRBV5-4 and J is TRBJ1-1; a weak D match, TRBD1 (6 bases). CDR1 is SGHNT, CDR2 YYREEE, per germline (reference sequence). Trimming cost V 3 bases and J 0 bases, with 12 bases left between them. The CDR3 is 15 amino acids. DNA of the CDR3: TGTGCCAGCAGCTCCGATAGACAGGTGAACACTGAAGCTTTCTTT. This translates into CASSSDRQVNTEAFF.

This chain joins TRBV28 and TRBJ1-1; D might be TRBD1 (6 bases). The germline gives CDR1 MDHEN, CDR2 SYDVKM. CDR3 length: 11 amino acids. The V and J ends lost 7 bases and 9 bases respectively, with 12 bases between them. The CDR3 spells CASKAGTKAFF. DNA of the CDR3: TGTGCCAGCAAGGCCGGGACAAAAGCTTTCTTT.

To note about this clone: This specimen includes other DNA sequences encoding the same CDR3. V usage is TRBV7-9 and J usage is TRBJ2-3; 7 nucleotides match TRBD1. Germline loops: CDR1 SEHNR, CDR2 FQNEAQ (reference sequence). V trimming: 5 bases; J trimming: 3 bases; junction bases outside the gene matches: 5. This CDR3 has 14 amino acids. CDR3 DNA sequence: TGTGCCAGCAGCCTTCGACAGGGAACAGATACGCAGTATTTT. Translation: CASSLRQGTDTQYF. The whole variable domain, filled in from reference TRBV7-9 and TRBJ2-3, reads DTGVSQNPRHKITKRGQNVTFRCDPISEHNRLYWYRQTLGQGPEFLTYFQNEAQLEKSRLLSDRFSAERPKGSFSTLEIQRTEQGDSAMYLCASSLRQGTDTQYFGPGTRLTVL.

The chain has TRBV6-1 and TRBJ1-4; 9 nucleotides match TRBD1. This CDR3 comprises 15 residues. V was pared by 3 bases and J by 8 bases, with 7 bases of the junction left unmatched. Germline CDR1 and CDR2: MNHNS and SASEGT. This CDR3 reads CASSEPGTGREKLFF. DNA of the CDR3: TGTGCCAGCAGTGAGCCCGGGACAGGGAGGGAAAAACTGTTTTTT.

The rearrangement uses TRBV2 and TRBJ1-1, with 7 bases aligning to TRBD1. Trimming took 10 bases from V and 2 from J; bases not matched to a gene: 10. The germline gives CDR1 SNHLY, CDR2 FYNNEI. The CDR3 is made up of 14 amino acids. The CDR3 region is CATDGAGGNTEAFF. The CDR3 region has the DNA TGTGCCACCGACGGCGCAGGGGGAAACACTGAAGCTTTCTTT.

V and J are TRBV13 and TRBJ2-1, with 9 bases aligning to TRBD2. This CDR3 has 15 residues. Germline CDR1 reads PRHDT; CDR2 reads FYEKMQ (reference sequence). The V and J ends lost 5 bases and 4 bases, in that order; junction bases with no gene match: 6. The CDR3 DNA is TGTGCCAGCAGCGCGAGACTAGCGGCATACAATGAGCAGTTCTTC. Translation gives CASSARLAAYNEQFF.

This clone was seen once. This chain uses TRBV7-9 with TRBJ1-4; D unresolved. The length of the CDR3 is 16 residues. Trimming shortened V by 4 bases and J by 0 bases, and 12 bases separated the two germline ends. Germline CDR1 SEHNR, CDR2 FQNEAQ (reference sequence). Here the CDR3 reads CASSSWSTATNEKLFF. For the CDR3, the DNA is TGTGCCAGCAGCTCATGGAGCACTGCAACTAATGAAAAACTGTTTTTT.

The chain combines TRBV5-8 with TRBJ1-2; tentatively, D is TRBD1 (6 bases). The CDR3 runs 12 residues. Germline loops: CDR1 SGHTS, CDR2 YDEGEE. The V end lost 0 bases, the J end lost 8 bases, and 8 bases lay between the germline ends. This CDR3 reads CASSLDRAGYTF. The DNA of the CDR3 is TGTGCCAGCAGCTTGGACAGGGCCGGCTACACCTTC.

This rearrangement joins TRBV27 to TRBJ1-6, with 7 bases lining up with TRBD1. This CDR3 spans 15 amino acids. The germline V gene encodes CDR1 MNHEY and CDR2 SMNVEV (reference sequence). The J segment lost 7 bases and the V segment lost 2 bases, leaving 5 bases of the junction unmatched. CDR3 DNA: TGTGCCAGCAGTTTAGGGACAGTTAACAATTCACCCCTCCACTTT. It is translated as CASSLGTVNNSPLHF.

This sequence joins TRBV3-1 (or the pseudogene TRBV3-2) and TRBJ2-5, with 10 bases aligning to TRBD2. The CDR3 length is 15 residues. Germline V gene sequence: CDR1 LGHDT, CDR2 YNNKEL (reference sequence). Unmatched junction bases numbered 4, after V lost 1 base and J lost 5 bases. CDR3 sequence reads: CASSQASGRGETQYF. CDR3 nucleotide sequence: TGTGCCAGCAGCCAAGCCAGCGGGAGGGGCGAGACCCAGTACTTC.

A single count supports this clone. The V call is TRBV6-2 or TRBV6-3, the J call TRBJ2-5, with TRBD1 as a possible D gene (6 bases). The CDR3 is made up of 13 amino acids. In germline, CDR1 is MNHEY, CDR2 SVGEGT. Trimming removed 3 bases at V and 4 bases at J, with 9 bases between. The CDR3 sequence is CASSYGGRETQYF. The CDR3 nucleotides are TGTGCCAGCAGTTATGGGGGCCGAGAGACCCAGTACTTC.